This TCR beta chain was sequenced for a study of shared T cell receptors in the human thymus. This CDR3 has 14 amino acids. Trimming took 2 bases from V and 2 from J, leaving 10 bases between them. Germline V gene data show CDR1 as SEHNR and CDR2 as FQNEAQ (reference sequence). Assay used: immunoSEQ multiplex PCR; TCRdb lists only in-frame clones, some missing. The sample yields 540,000 or so clones, about four fifths seen once. These data also formed part of another study, on human thymus T cells.

V is TRBV7-9 and J is TRBJ2-7; D not certain. Sequenced: thymocytes. The clonotype originates from a boy under two years old with a congenital heart defect. CDR3 bases: TGTGCCAGCAGCTTACATGTTACGGCCTACGAGCAGTACTTC. Protein: CASSLHVTAYEQYF.